Shown below are 30 T cell receptor beta chains from a single sample sequenced in a study of blood T cell repertoires in COVID-19. Sequencing was performed with immunoSEQ multiplex PCR; in TCRdb, only in-frame clones are kept and a portion is missing. The repertoire holds about 160,000 clones, with 81% as singletons. Sequenced: PBMCs or T cells enriched from blood (not recorded which). These receptors all stem from a woman aged 40 to 50 with acute COVID-19.

This clone was counted a few times. This sequence joins TRBV5-1 and TRBJ2-7, with 8 positions matching TRBD1. The CDR3 contains 13 residues. V lost 7 bases to trimming and J lost 5 bases; unmatched junction nucleotides: 8. Germline values: CDR1 SGHRS, CDR2 YFSETQ. The CDR3 region is CASSDRASNEQYF. CDR3 nucleotides: TGCGCCAGCTCGGACAGGGCTTCTAACGAGCAGTACTTC.

The genes are TRBV6-4 and TRBJ2-7, with D possibly TRBD1 on 6 matching bases. With 8 bases removed from V and 3 bases from J, the gap between germline ends came to 20 bases. This CDR3 has 15 residues. The germline V gene encodes CDR1 MRHNA and CDR2 SNTAGT. CDR3 bases: TGTGCCAGCCCCTCCCCCACAGGGATGTTCTACGAGCAGTACTTC. This codes for CASPSPTGMFYEQYF.

This chain connects TRBV7-8 to TRBJ2-2, with D possibly matching TRBD1 (8 bases). The CDR3 runs 20 residues. CDR1 and CDR2 (germline): SGHVS, FQNEAQ. Trimming cost V 0 bases and J 0 bases, with 20 bases left between them. The CDR3 bases are TGTGCCAGCAGCTTAGCCAGGGACAGGCGGGGAGGGACGAACACCGGGGAGCTGTTTTTT. Amino acid sequence: CASSLARDRRGGTNTGELFF.

The chain recombines TRBV12-3 or TRBV12-4 with TRBJ1-2, with TRBD1 matching 10 bases. V lost 9 bases, J lost 8 bases, and 9 bases stayed unmatched. CDR3 size: 13 residues. The CDR3 sequence is CASSGTGAFGYTF. CDR3 bases: TGTGCCAGTTCTGGGACAGGGGCTTTCGGCTACACCTTC.

This rearrangement joins TRBV15 to TRBJ1-4, with a weak D call TRBD1 (5 bases). The CDR3 loop spans 15 amino acids. V was shortened by 0 bases and J by 8 bases, with 13 bases between the two germline ends. In germline, CDR1 is LNHNV, CDR2 YYDKDF (reference sequence). This CDR3 is CATSRDGQGWEKLFF. DNA of the CDR3: TGTGCCACCAGCAGAGATGGCCAGGGATGGGAAAAACTGTTTTTT.

The V gene is TRBV27, the J gene TRBJ2-7, with TRBD2 identical over 12 bases. V shed 5 bases and J 2 bases; nucleotides not matched to a gene: 4. The germline V gene has CDR1 MNHEY and CDR2 SMNVEV (reference sequence). This CDR3 comprises 15 residues. CDR3 residues: CASSPGLAGTYEQYF. CDR3 bases: TGTGCCAGCAGTCCTGGACTAGCGGGAACCTACGAGCAGTACTTC.

The chain recombines TRBV7-8 with TRBJ2-1; 10 nucleotides match TRBD2. This CDR3 is built from 16 residues. Germline V gene sequence: CDR1 SGHVS, CDR2 FQNEAQ. Trimming cost V 2 bases and J 9 bases; bases outside gene matches: 10. CDR3 amino acids: CASSLKGLANFVEQFF. The DNA of the CDR3 is TGTGCCAGCAGCTTAAAGGGACTAGCGAATTTTGTTGAGCAGTTCTTC. Filled out from reference TRBV7-8 and TRBJ2-1, the complete variable domain reads GAGVSQSPRYKVAKRGQDVALRCDPISGHVSLFWYQQALGQGPEFLTYFQNEAQLDKSGLPSDRFFAERPEGSVSTLKIQRTQQEDSAVYLCASSLKGLANFVEQFFGPGTRLTVL.

In regard to this clone: A read error may produce the germline difference seen at one junction end. The chain recombines TRBV20-1 with TRBJ1-2; 7 bases agree with TRBD1. CDR3 length: 16 amino acids. Germline V gives CDR1 DFQATT, CDR2 SNEGSKA (reference sequence). The CDR3 loop reads CSASRIMDTQGGSKGF. In DNA form, the CDR3 reads TGCAGTGCTAGTCGGATAATGGATACGCAGGGGGGATCTAAGGGCTTC.

The chain recombines TRBV5-1 with TRBJ2-5, with 7 nucleotides matching TRBD2. V dropped 7 bases and J dropped 3; count of bases not matched to a gene: 12. The CDR3 contains 15 residues. Germline V lookup: CDR1 SGHRS, CDR2 YFSETQ. CDR3 sequence reads: CASRAGGSGEETQYF. The CDR3 coding sequence is TGCGCCAGCCGGGCTGGCGGGAGTGGTGAAGAGACCCAGTACTTC.

The chain joins TRBV5-8 to TRBJ1-5; 7 nucleotides agree with TRBD1. The CDR3 sequence is 15 residues long. Unmatched junction bases numbered 4, after V lost 4 bases and J lost 0 bases. Germline values: CDR1 SGHTS, CDR2 YDEGEE. The CDR3 DNA follows: TGTGCCAGCAGCATACAGGGGTATAGCAATCAGCCCCAGCATTTT. It codes for CASSIQGYSNQPQHF.

The chain has TRBV5-6 and TRBJ1-2; unclear D gene. V dropped 0 bases and J dropped 2 bases, with 14 bases sitting between them. Germline V lookup: CDR1 SGHDT, CDR2 YYEEEE. CDR3 length: 16 residues. The CDR3 nucleotides are TGTGCCAGCAGCTTGGATCGCGGTTTGGTCAACTATGGCTACACCTTC. It specifies CASSLDRGLVNYGYTF.

The chain joins TRBV27 to TRBJ2-5, with 7 bases fitting TRBD2. V shed 7 bases, J shed 2 bases, and the junction held 7 bases outside the gene matches. The CDR3 spans 14 residues. In germline, CDR1 is MNHEY, CDR2 SMNVEV (reference sequence). The CDR3 region has the DNA TGTGCCAGCAAGTCTAGCGGTACTCAAGAGACCCAGTACTTC. Its translation is CASKSSGTQETQYF.

V and J are TRBV28 and TRBJ2-5; D not resolved. V was shortened by 5 bases and J by 2 bases, with 15 bases between the two germline ends. The CDR3 totals 15 residues. Germline V gene lookup returns CDR1 MDHEN and CDR2 SYDVKM. The DNA for the CDR3 is TGTGCCAGCAGTCCTACATACAGTTTACAAGAGACCCAGTACTTC. This translates into CASSPTYSLQETQYF.

The rearrangement uses TRBV19 and TRBJ2-1; tentatively, D is TRBD2 (6 bases). CDR1 and CDR2 (germline): LNHDA, SQIVND (reference sequence). V lost 0 bases and J 4 bases, leaving 19 bases between the germline ends. The CDR3 loop spans 18 amino acids. The CDR3 reads CASSIDAAATRGYNEQFF. In DNA, the CDR3 is TGTGCCAGTAGTATAGATGCAGCGGCAACGCGGGGTTACAATGAGCAGTTCTTC.

This clone showed up just a few times. The rearrangement uses TRBV11-2 and TRBJ2-1, with D tentatively TRBD2 (6 bases). Germline lookup yields CDR1 SGHAT and CDR2 FQNNGV. Trimming took 1 base from V and 5 from J, leaving 12 bases between them. There are 15 residues in the CDR3. The CDR3 sequence: CASSLAGVWNNEQFF. The CDR3 DNA reads TGTGCCAGCAGCTTAGCGGGAGTATGGAACAATGAGCAGTTCTTC.

The V call is TRBV5-1, the J call TRBJ2-3; 8 nucleotides line up with TRBD2. V trimming: 0 bases; J trimming: 0 bases; junction bases outside the gene matches: 9. Germline V CDR1 and CDR2: SGHRS, YFSETQ. This CDR3 is built from 18 residues. DNA of the CDR3: TGCGCCAGCAGCTTGGAGGGGATAGCGGGGCTTAGCACAGATACGCAGTATTTT. This gives the protein CASSLEGIAGLSTDTQYF.

This sequence joins TRBV5-1 and TRBJ1-2; D may be TRBD1 (5 bases). Germline V gene data show CDR1 as SGHRS and CDR2 as YFSETQ. This CDR3 is 15 amino acids long. V dropped 2 bases and J dropped 2 bases, with 13 bases sitting between them. CDR3 nucleotides: TGCGCCAGCAGCTTCGATGACAGTAAGAACTATGGCTACACCTTC. It codes for CASSFDDSKNYGYTF.

The chain employs TRBV20-1 and TRBJ2-5, with a possible D match to TRBD1 (5 bases). The V gene's germline CDR1 is DFQATT and CDR2 SNEGSKA (reference sequence). The V gene lost 5 bases and the J gene lost 5 bases, with 9 bases spanning the gap. This CDR3 region has 11 residues. The CDR3 sequence: CSAPWGETQYF. The CDR3 DNA reads TGCAGTGCTCCCTGGGGCGAGACCCAGTACTTC.

The chain is built from TRBV7-3 and TRBJ2-1; D is uncertain. The CDR3 extends over 13 amino acids. Trimming took off 5 bases at V and 3 bases at J, with 8 bases between the two ends. Germline CDR1 and CDR2: SGHTA and FQGTGA. The CDR3 sequence is CASSRSSYNEQFF. In DNA, the CDR3 is TGTGCCAGCAGCCGATCTAGCTACAATGAGCAGTTCTTC.

This clone was picked up a small number of times. The chain couples TRBV19 to TRBJ2-1, with 10 bases lining up with TRBD2. Germline V gene sequence: CDR1 LNHDA, CDR2 SQIVND (reference sequence). This CDR3 is 14 amino acids long. After removal of 10 bases from V and 2 bases from J, the junction contained 5 bases not matched to a gene. CDR3 DNA: TGTGCCACCAGGACTAGCGGCACCTACAATGAGCAGTTCTTC. As protein: CATRTSGTYNEQFF.

V usage is TRBV28 and J usage is TRBJ2-3, with 10 bases that match TRBD2. V lost 0 bases to trimming and J lost 1 base; unmatched junction nucleotides: 4. CDR3 length equals 17 residues. The germline V gene has CDR1 MDHEN and CDR2 SYDVKM. DNA of the CDR3: TGTGCCAGCAGTTTATGGGCTAGCGGGAGACGCACAGATACGCAGTATTTT. Translating gives CASSLWASGRRTDTQYF. Using reference TRBV28 and TRBJ2-3 for the parts outside the CDR3, the full variable domain is DVKVTQSSRYLVKRTGEKVFLECVQDMDHENMFWYRQDPGLGLRLIYFSYDVKMKEKGDIPEGYSVSREKKERFSLILESASTNQTSMYLCASSLWASGRRTDTQYFGPGTRLTVL.

In its sample, this clone was seen once. The chain uses TRBV4-2 and TRBJ2-1; 13 bases align to TRBD2. CDR1 and CDR2 from the germline V gene are LGHNA and YNFKEQ. The CDR3 spans 15 residues. V was clipped by 5 bases and J by 7 bases; unmatched bases: 5. The CDR3 loop is CASSVRGLAGNEQFF. The CDR3 DNA sequence: TGTGCCAGCAGCGTTCGGGGACTAGCGGGAAATGAGCAGTTCTTC.

V usage is TRBV29-1 and J usage is TRBJ2-3; D uncertain. The CDR3 extends over 13 amino acids. Germline values: CDR1 SQVTM, CDR2 ANQGSEA. Trimming took off 4 bases at V and 0 bases at J, with 8 bases between the two ends. CDR3 amino acids: CSVAQTSTDTQYF. Written as DNA, the CDR3 is TGCAGCGTTGCCCAGACTAGCACAGATACGCAGTATTTT.

The rearrangement links TRBV5-1 to TRBJ2-5; 9 nucleotides agree with TRBD1. The CDR3 spans 14 residues. The trim removed 2 bases at V and 6 bases at J, leaving 5 bases unmatched. The germline V gene has CDR1 SGHRS and CDR2 YFSETQ. CDR3: CASSFGTGQKTQYF. CDR3 in DNA: TGCGCCAGCAGCTTCGGGACAGGGCAGAAGACCCAGTACTTC.

The V gene is TRBV5-1, the J gene TRBJ2-1, with TRBD2 matching over 9 bases. The junction had 21 bases not matched to a gene; V was cut back by 4 bases and J by 7 bases. The CDR3 length is 19 residues. Germline-derived CDR1 and CDR2 are SGHRS and YFSETQ. CDR3 region: CASSQTAVSGRGYGNEQFF. Here the CDR3 DNA reads TGCGCCAGCAGCCAGACCGCAGTTAGCGGGAGAGGATATGGGAATGAGCAGTTCTTC.

The chain is built from TRBV27 and TRBJ2-7; TRBD2 agrees at 12 bases. CDR3 size: 14 residues. Germline CDR1 is MNHEY and CDR2 is SMNVEV (reference sequence). The trim removed 6 bases at V and 5 bases at J, leaving 5 bases unmatched. Here the CDR3 reads CASSGLAGSDEQYF. The CDR3 nucleotides are TGTGCCAGCAGCGGACTAGCGGGATCAGACGAGCAGTACTTC.

This chain connects TRBV30 to TRBJ1-2; no clear D. The V gene lost 4 bases and the J gene lost 1 base, with 7 bases spanning the gap. Per the germline V gene, CDR1 is GTSNPN and CDR2 is SVGIG (reference sequence). The CDR3 is 12 amino acids. The CDR3: CAWTNGNYGYTF. CDR3 in DNA: TGTGCCTGGACCAACGGTAACTATGGCTACACCTTC.

The CDR3, as DNA: TGTGCCAGCAGCCAAGTTGTCGCGGGAACTTACAATGAGCAGTTCTTC. This sequence encodes CASSQVVAGTYNEQFF. This chain uses TRBV4-2 with TRBJ2-1, with D perhaps TRBD2 (6 bases). This CDR3 spans 16 amino acids. Looked up from germline, CDR1 is LGHNA and CDR2 is YNFKEQ. Trimming removed 1 base at V and 4 bases at J, with 14 bases between.

J is TRBJ2-3 and V is TRBV5-1, with TRBD2 identical over 7 bases. Unmatched junction bases numbered 8, after V lost 3 bases and J lost 4 bases. Germline lookup yields CDR1 SGHRS and CDR2 YFSETQ. The CDR3 length is 15 residues. CDR3: CASSSGQGGADTQYF. CDR3 nucleotides: TGCGCCAGCAGCTCGGGTCAGGGAGGGGCAGATACGCAGTATTTT. Together with reference TRBV5-1 and TRBJ2-3, the CDR3 gives the full variable domain: KAGVTQTPRYLIKTRGQQVTLSCSPISGHRSVSWYQQTPGQGLQFLFEYFSETQRNKGNFPGRFSGRQFSNSRSEMNVSTLELGDSALYLCASSSGQGGADTQYFGPGTRLTVL.

The chain carries TRBV7-2 and TRBJ1-2; D not certain. Germline V gene lookup returns CDR1 SGHTA and CDR2 FQGNSA. This CDR3 comprises 14 residues. V lost 4 bases to trimming and J lost 1 base, with 10 bases between them. The CDR3: CASSWAGINYGYTF. CDR3 DNA sequence: TGTGCCAGCAGCTGGGCGGGGATTAACTATGGCTACACCTTC.